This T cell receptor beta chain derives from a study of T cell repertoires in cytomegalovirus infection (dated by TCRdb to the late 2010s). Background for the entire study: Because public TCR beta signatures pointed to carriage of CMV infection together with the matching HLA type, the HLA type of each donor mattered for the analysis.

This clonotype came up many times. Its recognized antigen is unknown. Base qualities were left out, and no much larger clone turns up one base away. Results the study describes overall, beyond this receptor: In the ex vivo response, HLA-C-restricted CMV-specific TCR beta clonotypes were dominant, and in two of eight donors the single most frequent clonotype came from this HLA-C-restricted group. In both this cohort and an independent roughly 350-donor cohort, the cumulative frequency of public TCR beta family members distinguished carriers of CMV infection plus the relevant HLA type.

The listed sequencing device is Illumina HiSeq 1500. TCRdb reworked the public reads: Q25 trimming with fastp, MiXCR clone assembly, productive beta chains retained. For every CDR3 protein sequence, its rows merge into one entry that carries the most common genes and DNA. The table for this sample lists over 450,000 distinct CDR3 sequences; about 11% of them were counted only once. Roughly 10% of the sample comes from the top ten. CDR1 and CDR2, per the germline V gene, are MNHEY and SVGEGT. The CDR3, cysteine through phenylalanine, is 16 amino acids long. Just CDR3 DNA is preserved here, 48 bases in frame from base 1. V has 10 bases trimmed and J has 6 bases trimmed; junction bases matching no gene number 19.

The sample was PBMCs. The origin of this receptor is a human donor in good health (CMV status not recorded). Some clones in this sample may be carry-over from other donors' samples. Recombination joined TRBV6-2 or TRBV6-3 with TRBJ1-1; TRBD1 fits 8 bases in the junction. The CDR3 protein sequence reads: CATRTDREGHWAEAFF. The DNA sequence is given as TGTGCCACCCGCACGGACAGGGAAGGTCATTGGGCTGAAGCTTTCTTT.